This is a list of T cell receptor beta chains from one sample in a study of beta chain features in type 1 diabetes. Only in-frame clones appear in the TCRdb table, and some are missing; sequencing was by immunoSEQ multiplex PCR. The sample includes 300,000 to 350,000 clones, around a fifth seen only once; the top ten take about 0.045%. The source material was naive CD4+ T cells from blood. These receptors all come from a woman aged 18-29 years in good health. Each CDR3 is given with its conserved first and last residue. D genes are given only for firm matches. Size is stated for part of the rows, as once, few or many counts, or as a class when the clone is expanded.

j_call d_call v_call clone_size cdr3_nt cdr3_aa
TRBJ2-5 TRBD2 TRBV29-1 few TGCAGCGTTGAAGGGTTAGCGGGAGTTGAGACCCAGTACTTC CSVEGLAGVETQYF
TRBJ2-2 TRBD1 TRBV5-1 - TGCGCCAGCAGCCGACCTCCGGGACAGGGGGCGAGCGGGGAGCTGTTTTTT CASSRPPGQGASGELFF
TRBJ2-4 - TRBV18 - TGTGCCAGCTCACGAGGACAGTCCCCCGGGGACATTCAGTACTTC CASSRGQSPGDIQYF
TRBJ2-5 - TRBV6-6 - TGTGCCAGCAGTTATCATCGCCTTACTCAAGAGACCCAGTACTTC CASSYHRLTQETQYF
TRBJ2-1 - TRBV7-9 - TGTGCCAGCAGCACAGGAGGGACAGTCTACAATGAGCAGTTCTTC CASSTGGTVYNEQFF
TRBJ2-5 TRBD2 TRBV30 - TGTGCCTCACTAGCGGGGGTTCGGGAGACCCAGTACTTC CASLAGVRETQYF
TRBJ1-1 TRBD1 TRBV5-1 few TGCGCCAGCAGCTTGGCGTCACAGGGGGGGGCTGAAGCTTTCTTT CASSLASQGGAEAFF
TRBJ1-1 TRBD1 TRBV25-1 - TGTGCCAGCAGTGGACAGGGGAGGGGTGAAGCTTTCTTT CASSGQGRGEAFF
TRBJ2-1 TRBD2 TRBV14 few TGTGCCAGCAGACACGGGGCTAGCGGGACCTACTCCTACAATGAGCAGTTCTTC CASRHGASGTYSYNEQFF
TRBJ2-3 TRBD2 TRBV13 few TGTGCCAGCAGCTTACTTAGCGGGGAAGGAGATACGCAGTATTTT CASSLLSGEGDTQYF
TRBJ1-4 - TRBV5-4 few TGTGCCAGCAGCATACAGGGAGTGACTAATGAAAAACTGTTTTTT CASSIQGVTNEKLFF
TRBJ2-1 TRBD2 TRBV9 - TGTGCCAGCAGCGTAGCTGTAGCGGGTACTGGTTACAATGAGCAGTTCTTC CASSVAVAGTGYNEQFF
TRBJ2-7 TRBD1 TRBV7-2 - TGTGCCAGCAGCTCAAGAAGACAGGGCTACGAGCAGTACTTC CASSSRRQGYEQYF
TRBJ2-1 - TRBV4-1 few TGCGCCAGCAGCCAAGATCGGTCGAGATACAATGAGCAGTTCTTC CASSQDRSRYNEQFF
TRBJ2-5 - TRBV10-3 few TGTGCCATCAGTGAGGGGGGGAAGCCCGAGACCCAGTACTTC CAISEGGKPETQYF
TRBJ2-3 - TRBV30 - TGTGCCTGGAGTAAGGGGCAGCCAGATACGCAGTATTTT CAWSKGQPDTQYF
TRBJ2-2 - TRBV5-1 few TGCGCCAGCAATACCGGGACTGATAACACCGGGGAGCTGTTTTTT CASNTGTDNTGELFF
TRBJ2-3 TRBD2 TRBV18 - TGTGCCAGCTCACCCCCCGGACTAGGCTACACAGATACGCAGTATTTT CASSPPGLGYTDTQYF
TRBJ1-2 - TRBV19 - TGTGCCAGTATGAGAACAGGCTATGGCTACACCTTC CASMRTGYGYTF
TRBJ2-3 TRBD1 TRBV10-3 - TGTGCCATCAGTGGGGGGAACAGGGGTTTCACAGATACGCAGTATTTT CAISGGNRGFTDTQYF
TRBJ1-1 - TRBV9 few TGTGCCAGCAGCCGGGAAATGAACACTGAAGCTTTCTTT CASSREMNTEAFF
TRBJ2-1 - TRBV5-1 - TGCGCCAGCAGCAAAGGGGACTTTAGCTCCTACAATGAGCAGTTCTTC CASSKGDFSSYNEQFF
TRBJ1-6 - TRBV19 - TGTGCCAGTAGTATAGATACCAGGACACCCCTCCACTTT CASSIDTRTPLHF
TRBJ2-5 - TRBV10-3 - TGTGCCATCAGTGAGTCTGGCAGGGTTGAGACCCAGTACTTC CAISESGRVETQYF
TRBJ1-2 TRBD1 TRBV30 few TGTGCCCAGGGGGTTCGGGACAGGGGGCGCGTTTACTATGGCTACACCTTC CAQGVRDRGRVYYGYTF
TRBJ2-3 TRBD2 TRBV11-2 - TGTGCCAGCACCTTTACTAGCGGAAGCACAGATACGCAGTATTTT CASTFTSGSTDTQYF
TRBJ2-5 TRBD1 TRBV5-1 few TGCGCCAGCAGCTTGAGCCGGACAGGGGGCTCAAAGACCCAGTACTTC CASSLSRTGGSKTQYF
TRBJ1-1 - TRBV10-3 - TGTGCCATCAGTGAGAACAGGGACACTGAAGCTTTCTTT CAISENRDTEAFF
TRBJ2-7 TRBD2 TRBV4-1 - TGCGCCAGCAGCCCATTAAGCGGGAAGACCTACGAGCAGTACTTC CASSPLSGKTYEQYF
TRBJ2-1 TRBD2 TRBV15 few TGTGCCACCAGCAGGACCACGGGACTAGCGGGAGTGGGCGAGCAGTTCTTC CATSRTTGLAGVGEQFF
TRBJ2-3 - TRBV4-3 few TGCGCCAGCAGCCAAGTAGCGGGCACAGATACGCAGTATTTT CASSQVAGTDTQYF
TRBJ2-5 TRBD1 TRBV2 - TGTGCCAGCAGGGAATACAGGGGGCAAGAGACCCAGTACTTC CASREYRGQETQYF
TRBJ2-3 - TRBV11-2 - TGTGCCAGCAGCCCCCTCGGCGGGGGCACAGATACGCAGTATTTT CASSPLGGGTDTQYF
TRBJ1-3 - TRBV9 - TGTGCCAGCAGCGTAGGGCAGGTCTCTGGAAACACCATATATTTT CASSVGQVSGNTIYF
TRBJ1-2 - TRBV7-9 - TGTGCCAGCAGCTCCACACCAGGGTATGGCTACACCTTC CASSSTPGYGYTF
TRBJ2-3 - TRBV4-1 - TGCGCCAGCAGCCCCGGGACTTACCGCACAGATACGCAGTATTTT CASSPGTYRTDTQYF
TRBJ1-1 - TRBV30 few TGTGCCTGGGGGGGGACGGAGGCTTTCTTT CAWGGTEAFF
TRBJ1-5 TRBD1 TRBV5-4 few TGTGCCAGCAGCCAAGACAGGGGTGGCAATCAGCCCCAGCATTTT CASSQDRGGNQPQHF
TRBJ1-6 TRBD1 TRBV4-2 - TGTGCCAGCAGCCATTCGGGACAGATTAATTCACCCCTCCACTTT CASSHSGQINSPLHF
TRBJ2-5 TRBD2 TRBV5-4 - TGTGCCAGCAGCTTGGGGACTAGCGAAGAGACCCAGTACTTC CASSLGTSEETQYF
TRBJ1-2 - TRBV30 once TGTGCCTGGAGTGGGCAGGGAAGGAACTATGGCTACACCTTC CAWSGQGRNYGYTF
TRBJ2-4 TRBD2 TRBV5-4 few TGTGCCAGCAGCACCCTAGCGGAGTCCCGCAAAAACATTCAGTACTTC CASSTLAESRKNIQYF
TRBJ2-2 - TRBV5-6 once TGTGCCAGCAGCTCTGAGACAGTCTGGACCGGGGAGCTGTTTTTT CASSSETVWTGELFF
TRBJ1-1 - TRBV29-1 few TGCAGCGCCAGAGGACAGATGAACACTGAAGCTTTCTTT CSARGQMNTEAFF
TRBJ2-7 - TRBV9 - TGTGCCAGCAGCGTAGAGCCGGAACTACGAGTGCAGTACTTC CASSVEPELRVQYF
TRBJ1-3 - TRBV4-1 - TGCGCCAGCAGCCAATTCAGCTCTGGAAACACCATATATTTT CASSQFSSGNTIYF
TRBJ2-1 TRBD1 TRBV30 - TGTGCCTGGAGCGGACAGGGAAACTCCTACAATGAGCAGTTCTTC CAWSGQGNSYNEQFF
TRBJ2-7 TRBD1 TRBV29-1 few TGCAGCGTGGACCTGACAGGGGGGGAGCAGTACTTC CSVDLTGGEQYF
TRBJ1-2 - TRBV9 - TGTGCCAGCAGTTACAGGGAAGGCTATGGCTACACCTTC CASSYREGYGYTF
TRBJ2-2 - TRBV19 - TGTGCCAGTACAGCTAGAAACACCGGGGAGCTGTTTTTT CASTARNTGELFF
TRBJ2-2 - TRBV7-7 - TGTGCTAGCAGCACCACGGACAGGAACACCGGGGAGCTGTTTTTT CASSTTDRNTGELFF